This T cell receptor (beta chain) was observed in a study of long-term antiretroviral therapy in people with HIV. It was in the United States that all participants with HIV were treated. Germline V CDR1 and CDR2: MNHEY, SMNVEV (reference sequence). The CDR3 loop spans 15 amino acids. V lost 2 bases, J lost 8 bases, and 18 bases lay in between. Investigators performed immunoSEQ version v3.0 at survey level. Clones were read by immunoSEQ multiplex PCR, and TCRdb kept only the in-frame ones, dropping some. Of 20,000 to 30,000 clones listed, around 86% were seen once; the top ten hold roughly 15%. The rearrangement links TRBV27 to TRBJ1-2; D may be TRBD1 (6 bases). The sample here was unsorted PBMCs, taken at the start of antiretroviral therapy, before treatment. This TCR came from a woman aged 18-29 years with HIV. The CDR3 sequence: CASSLTGFIGWGYTF. In nucleotides, the CDR3 is TGTGCCAGCAGTTTAACAGGGTTCATCGGTTGGGGCTACACCTTC.